These 4 T cell receptor beta chains were all obtained from the same sample, sequenced in a study of shared clonotypes between healthy human individuals. Here immunoSEQ multiplex PCR was the method, and the copy in TCRdb shows in-frame clones only, minus some. In the table there are 550,000 to 750,000 clones, 92% of which are singletons. Naive CD8 isolation took CD45RO-negative cells positively selected for CCR7 and excluded terminally differentiated effector memory CD45RA+ cells. The sequencing sample was made of naive CD8+ T cells sorted from blood. The receptors come from a man younger than 45 in good health.

The chain is built from TRBV5-1 and TRBJ2-5; maybe TRBD1 (6 bases). The V and J ends lost 3 bases and 5 bases respectively, with 20 bases between them. The germline CDR1 and CDR2 sequences are SGHRS and YFSETQ. This CDR3 is 16 amino acids long. CDR3 sequence (DNA): TGCGCCAGCAGCTGGGGACAAGGGGTGGATCCGGAGACCCAGTACTTC. It yields the protein CASSWGQGVDPETQYF.

V is TRBV11-2 and J is TRBJ2-5; TRBD2 is a possible D gene (6 bases). The J call may be mistaken, given a closer DNA end match to TRBJ2-7. The germline CDR1 and CDR2 sequences are SGHAT and FQNNGV. The CDR3 runs to 16 residues. The CDR3 is CASSLVEPGGGYEQYF. The CDR3 nucleotides are TGTGCCAGCAGCTTAGTCGAGCCCGGGGGTGGGTACGAGCAGTACTTC.

This chain joins TRBV11-2 and TRBJ2-5; 7 nucleotides line up with TRBD1. The CDR3 contains 15 residues. Per the germline V gene, CDR1 is SGHAT and CDR2 is FQNNGV. V lost 1 base, J lost 5 bases, and 7 bases stayed unmatched. The CDR3 loop is CASSLGDRVEETQYF. The CDR3 region has the DNA TGTGCCAGCAGCTTAGGAGACAGGGTAGAGGAGACCCAGTACTTC.

The chain combines TRBV7-6 with TRBJ2-2; D unclear. The CDR3 length is 12 residues. Germline CDR1 is SGHVS and CDR2 is FNYEAQ. V lost 4 bases, J lost 4 bases, and 4 bases lay in between. The CDR3: CASSWGTGELFF. DNA of the CDR3: TGTGCCAGCAGCTGGGGCACCGGGGAGCTGTTTTTT.